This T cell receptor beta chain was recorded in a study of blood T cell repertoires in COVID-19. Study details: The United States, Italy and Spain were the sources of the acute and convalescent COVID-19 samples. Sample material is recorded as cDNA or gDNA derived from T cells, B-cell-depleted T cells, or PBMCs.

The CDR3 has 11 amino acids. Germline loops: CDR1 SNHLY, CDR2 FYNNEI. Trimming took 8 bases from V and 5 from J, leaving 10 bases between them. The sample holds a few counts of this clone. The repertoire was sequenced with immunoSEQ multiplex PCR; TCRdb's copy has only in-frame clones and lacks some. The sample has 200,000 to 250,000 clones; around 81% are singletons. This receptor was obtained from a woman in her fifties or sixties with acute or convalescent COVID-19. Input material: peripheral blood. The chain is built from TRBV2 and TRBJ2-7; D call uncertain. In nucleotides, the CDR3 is TGTGCCAGCCTGCGCCGTGACGAGCAGTACTTC. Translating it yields CASLRRDEQYF.